The TCR beta chain described here comes from a study of PD-L1 blockade in urothelial cancer. Looking at the study overall: Prior chemotherapy regimens per patient numbered 0 to 3.

This clone was observed once. Spiking of synthetic TCR analog templates was performed in each PCR. The repertoire was sequenced with immunoSEQ multiplex PCR; TCRdb's copy has only in-frame clones and lacks some. The sample includes approximately 38,000 clones, roughly 90% of them seen just once. For each patient, 1 to 8 samples were obtained, pretreatment and on-treatment. In germline, CDR1 is ENHRY, CDR2 SYGVKD. CDR3 length equals 12 residues. V shed 8 bases and J shed 10 bases, with 15 bases lying between them. The V call is TRBV10-3, the J call TRBJ2-1, with D possibly being TRBD1 (5 bases). Here the sequenced sample was PBMCs, taken around atezolizumab (anti-PD-L1) treatment. This TCR was sampled from a man aged 60 to 69 with urothelial cancer. CDR3 region: CAISSGQGEQFF. The CDR3 nucleotides read TGTGCCATCTCGTCAGGGCAGGGAGAGCAGTTCTTC.